These T cell receptor beta chains were read from a single sample in a study of cytomegalovirus exposure and HLA in healthy donors. Some clones are missing from TCRdb's copy, which holds only in-frame ones; the method was immunoSEQ multiplex PCR. Of tens of thousands of clones listed, 89% were seen once; the top ten hold about 1.6%. Sequenced material: PBMCs. The source of these receptors is a man between 25 and 39 years old in good health and CMV-seropositive. Both conserved end residues are part of each CDR3. A D gene is named only where the DNA matches it firmly. Where a row states a size, it is once, few, many or the class of an expanded clone; other rows omit it.

CDR3 length	V gene	clone size	J gene	D gene	CDR3 DNA	CDR3 protein
13	TRBV6-1	.	TRBJ1-2	.	TGTGCCAGCTTAAGGGGAGGGAGGTATGGCTACACCTTC	CASLRGGRYGYTF
15	TRBV27	.	TRBJ2-7	.	TGTGCCAGCAGTCCATTCGGGGTAAATAACCACGAGCAGTACTTC	CASSPFGVNNHEQYF
12	TRBV5-6	few	TRBJ2-7	.	TGTGCCAGCAGCTTGAACAGCTACGAGCAGTACTTC	CASSLNSYEQYF
14	TRBV6-5	.	TRBJ2-5	TRBD1	TGTGCCAGCAGTTACCGGGGACAGGGGGCGCGACAGTACTTC	CASSYRGQGARQYF
16	TRBV13	.	TRBJ1-3	.	TGTGCCAGCAGCTCCTACAGTGAAATCTCTGGAAACACCATATATTTT	CASSSYSEISGNTIYF
16	TRBV4-3	.	TRBJ1-6	.	TGCGCCAGCAGCCAAGATCCTGCGGCGGATAATTCACCCCTCCACTTT	CASSQDPAADNSPLHF
15	TRBV6-6	once	TRBJ1-5	.	TGTGCCAGCAACCCAGGAAGATATAGCAATCAGCCCCAGCATTTT	CASNPGRYSNQPQHF
16	TRBV6-1	.	TRBJ2-7	TRBD1	TGTGCCAGCAGTGAAGGAGGGACAGGCAGCTCCTACGAGCAGTACTTC	CASSEGGTGSSYEQYF
16	TRBV25-1	.	TRBJ1-1	.	TGTGCCAGCAGTGAATATGACGGGGGAGCTGCCACTGAAGCTTTCTTT	CASSEYDGGAATEAFF
13	TRBV10-3	.	TRBJ2-7	.	TGTGCCATCAGCCTGACAGCGTCCTACGAGCAGTACTTC	CAISLTASYEQYF
15	TRBV27	.	TRBJ1-1	.	TGTGCCAGCAGTTTAACCGTTGGGTCAGGGAAAGAAGCTTTCTTT	CASSLTVGSGKEAFF
13	TRBV30	.	TRBJ2-1	.	TGTGCCTGGGACGACGGGATTTTCAATGAGCAGTTCTTC	CAWDDGIFNEQFF
14	TRBV28	few	TRBJ1-1	.	TGTGCCAGCAGTTTCCGAGGCAGGGGCACTGAAGCTTTCTTT	CASSFRGRGTEAFF
17	TRBV5-1	once	TRBJ2-3	TRBD2	TGCGCCAGCAGCTTGACAGCTAGCGGGAGGGCCCCAGATACGCAGTATTTT	CASSLTASGRAPDTQYF
18	TRBV28	.	TRBJ2-3	.	TGTGCCAGCAGCCCTAGAATCGCTAGGACTACTCACACAGATACGCAGTATTTT	CASSPRIARTTHTDTQYF
18	TRBV11-3	.	TRBJ1-1	.	TGTGCCAGCAGCTTTGGTCTAAGCTTGGGGGGGCGGAGCACTGAAGCTTTCTTT	CASSFGLSLGGRSTEAFF
14	TRBV2	once	TRBJ2-5	TRBD2	TGTGCCAGCAGTGCATGGGGGGGTGGAGAGACCCAGTACTTC	CASSAWGGGETQYF
17	TRBV19	.	TRBJ2-2	.	TGTGCCAGTAGTATAGGAGGCTCGACCCGGAACACCGGGGAGCTGTTTTTT	CASSIGGSTRNTGELFF
12	TRBV7-9	once	TRBJ2-7	.	TGTTCCAGCAGCTTATTATCGGACGAGCAGTACTTC	CSSSLLSDEQYF
16	TRBV5-6	.	TRBJ2-3	.	TGTGCCAGCACCCCCCCGTGGGGACTTAACACAGATACGCAGTATTTT	CASTPPWGLNTDTQYF
15	TRBV10-1	.	TRBJ2-1	TRBD2	TGCGCCAGCAGTTCCAGCGGGAGAGGCTACAATGAGCAGTTCTTC	CASSSSGRGYNEQFF
18	TRBV14	.	TRBJ1-3	TRBD1	TGTGCCAGCAGCCTCGGACGGGGCAGGGGGACTTCTGGAAACACCATATATTTT	CASSLGRGRGTSGNTIYF
16	TRBV11-2	.	TRBJ2-7	TRBD1	TGTGCCAGCAGCTTAGCCCCGGGACAGGCCTCCTACGAGCAGTACTTC	CASSLAPGQASYEQYF